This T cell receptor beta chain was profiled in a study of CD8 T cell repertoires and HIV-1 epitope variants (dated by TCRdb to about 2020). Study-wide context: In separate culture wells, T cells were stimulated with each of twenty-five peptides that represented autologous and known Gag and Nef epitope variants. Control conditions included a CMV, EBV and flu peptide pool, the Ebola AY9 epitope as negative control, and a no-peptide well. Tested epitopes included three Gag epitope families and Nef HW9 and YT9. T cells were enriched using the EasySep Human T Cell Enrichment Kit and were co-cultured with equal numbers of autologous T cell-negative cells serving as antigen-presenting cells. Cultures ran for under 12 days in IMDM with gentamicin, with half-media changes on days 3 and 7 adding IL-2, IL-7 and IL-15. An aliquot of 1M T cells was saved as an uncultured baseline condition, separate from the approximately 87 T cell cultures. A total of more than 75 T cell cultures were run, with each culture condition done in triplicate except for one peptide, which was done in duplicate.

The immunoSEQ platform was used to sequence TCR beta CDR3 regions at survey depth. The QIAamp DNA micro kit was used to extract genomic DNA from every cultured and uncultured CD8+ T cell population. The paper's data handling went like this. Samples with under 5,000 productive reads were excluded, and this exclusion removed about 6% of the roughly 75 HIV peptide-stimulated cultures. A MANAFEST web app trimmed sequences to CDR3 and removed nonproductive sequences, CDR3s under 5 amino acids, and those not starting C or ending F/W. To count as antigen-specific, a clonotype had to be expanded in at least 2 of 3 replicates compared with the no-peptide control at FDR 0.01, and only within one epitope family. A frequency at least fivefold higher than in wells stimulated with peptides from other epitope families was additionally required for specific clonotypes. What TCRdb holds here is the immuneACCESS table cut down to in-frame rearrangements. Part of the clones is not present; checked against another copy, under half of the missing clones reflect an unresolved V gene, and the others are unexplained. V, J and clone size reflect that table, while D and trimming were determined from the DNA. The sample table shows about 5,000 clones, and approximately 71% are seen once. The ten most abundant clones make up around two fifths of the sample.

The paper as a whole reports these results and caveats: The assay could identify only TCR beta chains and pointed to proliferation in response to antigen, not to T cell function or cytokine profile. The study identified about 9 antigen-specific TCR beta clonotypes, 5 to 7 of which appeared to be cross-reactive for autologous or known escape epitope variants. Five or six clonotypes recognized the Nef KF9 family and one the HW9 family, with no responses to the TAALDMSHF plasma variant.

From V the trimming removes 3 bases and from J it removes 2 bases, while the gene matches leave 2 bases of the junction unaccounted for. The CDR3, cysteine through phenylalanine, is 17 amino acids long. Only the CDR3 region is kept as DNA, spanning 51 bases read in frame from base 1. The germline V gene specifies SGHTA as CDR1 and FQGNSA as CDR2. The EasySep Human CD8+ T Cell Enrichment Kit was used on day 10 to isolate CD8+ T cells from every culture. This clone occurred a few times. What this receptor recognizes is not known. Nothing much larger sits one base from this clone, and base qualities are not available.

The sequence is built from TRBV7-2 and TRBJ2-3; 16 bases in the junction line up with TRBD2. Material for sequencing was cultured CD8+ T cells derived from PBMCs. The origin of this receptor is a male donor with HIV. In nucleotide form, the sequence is TGTGCCAGCAGCTTGGGACTAGCGGGAGGGCCCACAGATACGCAGTATTTT. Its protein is CASSLGLAGGPTDTQYF.